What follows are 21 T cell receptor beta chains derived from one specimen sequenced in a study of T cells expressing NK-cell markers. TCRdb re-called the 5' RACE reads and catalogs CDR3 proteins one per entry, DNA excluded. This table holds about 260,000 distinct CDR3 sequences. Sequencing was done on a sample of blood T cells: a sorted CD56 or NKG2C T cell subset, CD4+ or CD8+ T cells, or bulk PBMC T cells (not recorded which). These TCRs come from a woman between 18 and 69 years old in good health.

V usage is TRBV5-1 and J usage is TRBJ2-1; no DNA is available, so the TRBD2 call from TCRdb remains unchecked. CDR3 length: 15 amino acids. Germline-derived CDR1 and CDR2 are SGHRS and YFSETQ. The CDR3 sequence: CASSGTSGRGNEQFF.

The CDR3 region is CASSPSGGNVLTF. The chain couples TRBV28 to TRBJ2-6. The CDR3 contains 13 residues. Germline loops: CDR1 MDHEN, CDR2 SYDVKM.

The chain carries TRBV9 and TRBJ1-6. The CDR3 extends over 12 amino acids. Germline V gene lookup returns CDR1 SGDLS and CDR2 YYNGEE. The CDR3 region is CASSFLNSLLHF.

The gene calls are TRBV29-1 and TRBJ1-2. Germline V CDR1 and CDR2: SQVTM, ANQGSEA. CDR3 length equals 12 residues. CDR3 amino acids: CSVEDHGNGYTF. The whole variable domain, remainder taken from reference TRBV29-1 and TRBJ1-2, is SAVISQKPSRDICQRGTSLTIQCQVDSQVTMMFWYRQQPGQSLTLIATANQGSEATYESGFVIDKFPISRPNLTFSTLTVSNMSPEDSSIYLCSVEDHGNGYTFGSGTRLTVV.

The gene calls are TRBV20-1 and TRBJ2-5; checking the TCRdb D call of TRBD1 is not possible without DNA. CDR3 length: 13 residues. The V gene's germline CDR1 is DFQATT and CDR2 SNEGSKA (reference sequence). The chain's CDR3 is CSARGTGWETQYF.

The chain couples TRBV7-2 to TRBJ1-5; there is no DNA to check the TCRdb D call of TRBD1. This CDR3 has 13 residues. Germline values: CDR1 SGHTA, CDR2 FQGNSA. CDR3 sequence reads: CASSRQGYQPQHF.

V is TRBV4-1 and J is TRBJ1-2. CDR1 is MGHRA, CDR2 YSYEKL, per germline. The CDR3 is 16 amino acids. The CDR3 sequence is CASSLGTGGNNYGYTF.

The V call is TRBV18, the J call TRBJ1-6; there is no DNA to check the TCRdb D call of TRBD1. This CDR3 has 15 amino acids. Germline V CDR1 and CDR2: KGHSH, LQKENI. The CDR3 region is CASSPSAPANSPLHF.

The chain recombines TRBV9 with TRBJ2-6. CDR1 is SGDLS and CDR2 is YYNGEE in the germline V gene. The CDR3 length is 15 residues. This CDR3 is CASSVLYSGANVLTF.

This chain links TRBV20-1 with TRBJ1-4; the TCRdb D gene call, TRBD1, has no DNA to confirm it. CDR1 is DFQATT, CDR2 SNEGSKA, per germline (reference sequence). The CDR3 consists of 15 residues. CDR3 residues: CSAGSPGQGGEKLFF.

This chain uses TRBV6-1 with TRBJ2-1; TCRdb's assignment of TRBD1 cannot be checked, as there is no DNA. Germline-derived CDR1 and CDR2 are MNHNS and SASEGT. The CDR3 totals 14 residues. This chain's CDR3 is CASRPPGGHNEQFF.

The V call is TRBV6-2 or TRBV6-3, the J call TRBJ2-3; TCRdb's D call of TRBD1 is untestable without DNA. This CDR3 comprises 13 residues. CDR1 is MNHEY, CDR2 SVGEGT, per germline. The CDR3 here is CASSLSPPGTQYF.

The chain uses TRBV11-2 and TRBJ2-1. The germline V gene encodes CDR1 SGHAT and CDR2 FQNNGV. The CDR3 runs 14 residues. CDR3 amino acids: CASSLEGVYNEQFF.

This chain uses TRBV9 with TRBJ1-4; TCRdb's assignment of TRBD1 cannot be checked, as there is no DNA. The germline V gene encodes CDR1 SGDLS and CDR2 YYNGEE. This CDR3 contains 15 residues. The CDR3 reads CASSARGQPFEKLFF.

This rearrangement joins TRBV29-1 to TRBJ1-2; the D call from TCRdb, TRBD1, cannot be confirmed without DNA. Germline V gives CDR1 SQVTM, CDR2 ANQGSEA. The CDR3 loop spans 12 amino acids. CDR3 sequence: CSVPRGVYGYTF.

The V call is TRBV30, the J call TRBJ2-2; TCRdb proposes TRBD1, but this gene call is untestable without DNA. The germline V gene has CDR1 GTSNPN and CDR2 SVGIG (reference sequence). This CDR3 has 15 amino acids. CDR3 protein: CAWSVHWGDTGELFF.

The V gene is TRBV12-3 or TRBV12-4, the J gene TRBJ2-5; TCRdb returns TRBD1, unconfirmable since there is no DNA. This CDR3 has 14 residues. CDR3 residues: CASSRTGIRETQYF.

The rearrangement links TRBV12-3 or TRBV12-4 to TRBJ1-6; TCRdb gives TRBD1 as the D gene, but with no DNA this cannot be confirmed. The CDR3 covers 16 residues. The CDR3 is CASSLGAGLGNSPLHF.

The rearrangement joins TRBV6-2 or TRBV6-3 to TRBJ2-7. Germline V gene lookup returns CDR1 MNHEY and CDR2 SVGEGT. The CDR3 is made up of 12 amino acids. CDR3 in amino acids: CASSPGLYEQYF.

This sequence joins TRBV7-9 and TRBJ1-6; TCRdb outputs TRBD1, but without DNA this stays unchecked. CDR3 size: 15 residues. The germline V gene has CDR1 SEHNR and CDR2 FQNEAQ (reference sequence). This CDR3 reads CASSPRGQGSSPLHF.

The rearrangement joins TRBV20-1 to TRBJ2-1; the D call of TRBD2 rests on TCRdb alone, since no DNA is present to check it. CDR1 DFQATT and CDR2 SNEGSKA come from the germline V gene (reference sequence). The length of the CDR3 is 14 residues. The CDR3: CSARLAGGRVEQFF.